The TCR beta chain under discussion was sequenced for a study of tumor and adjacent non-tumor tissue in lung cancer (dated 2018 in TCRdb). Background on the whole study: The cohort included some twelve adenocarcinoma, 2 squamous cell carcinoma and 1 small cell lung cancer patients. TCRbeta CDR3 sequencing was performed on approximately 30 paired specimens, with one tumor sample and one normal lung sample collected per patient. Among the approximately 15 patients, ages ranged from roughly 31 to 85 years, some ten were men and 5 were women, and disease was TNM stage I to III. Bulk TCRbeta repertoires were compared between lung tumor tissue and matched distant non-tumor lung tissue obtained from more than twelve lung cancer patients. Sequencing produced roughly 130 million productive TCRbeta reads in total, an average of approximately 4.2 million reads per sample.

CDR1 and CDR2, looked up from the germline V gene (reference sequence), are WNHNN and SYGVQD. Both ends counted, the CDR3 spans 14 residues. The only DNA kept is the CDR3, 42 bases in frame from the first base. Study-level results and caveats: The sequencing platform is not named in the methods, and unique molecular identifiers are not mentioned. Peripheral blood was not sequenced, so blood TCRbeta repertoires were not examined in the lung cancer patients of the study. The top 100 clones accounted for a significantly larger cumulative portion of the repertoire in normal lung than in tumor tissue. Younger patients had significantly higher TCR diversity, and higher tumor TCR diversity was associated with shorter overall and disease-free survival. The cohort had only about 16 patients, and the authors noted that larger samples and more detailed clinical data are needed. TCR diversity (inverse Simpson) was significantly higher in tumor than in normal lung tissue (roughly 430 vs 170, P = 0.0075, Mann-Whitney U test).

Bulk unsorted tissue served as the source for RNA extraction, and RNA quality was assessed using a NanoDrop ND-1000 and an Agilent 2100. The normal lung samples consisted of distant non-tumor tissue collected more than 3 cm from the tumor edge. The donors were newly diagnosed lung cancer patients admitted for thoracic surgery in China from August to November 2014 who had not received prior chemotherapy. The study excluded patients who had received radiotherapy or chemotherapy before or who had another cancer at the same time. Surgical tissue pieces of roughly 1-2 cm3 were preserved in RNAlater solution and were kept at -80 degrees C until use. Worth noting for this clonotype: Its antigen is still unknown. Because the CDR3 is missing its conserved closing phenylalanine or tryptophan, this is likely a read error.

The library was produced with multiplex PCR. The instrument was an Illumina HiSeq 2500. TCRbeta libraries were constructed through three rounds of nested PCR with primers (Table S4) according to protocols adapted from ARM-PCR. Before sequencing, PCR products in the 200-500 bp range were cut out of the gel and cleaned up using the QIAquick gel extraction kit. The authors' analysis ran thus. Reads were cleaned with Trimmomatic, merged with FLASH into complete CDR3 sequences, and assigned to V(D)J germline segments with MiTCR. VDJtools was used to compute clonal diversity as the inverse Simpson's index. In-frame sequences without a premature stop codon were defined as productive reads. Clones were called with MiXCR by TCRdb after fastp trimmed the public reads at Q25, and only in-frame beta chains were retained. Rows are combined by CDR3 protein, so each entry shows the most common genes and DNA. Here the V and J calls rest on TCRdb's processing, not on the authors' analysis. This sample comprises about 43,000 distinct CDR3 sequences, roughly 60% of them detected only once. Under 60% of the sample belongs to the ten largest clones.

Material for sequencing was distant non-tumor lung tissue. The chain uses TRBV10-1 and TRBJ2-2; D gene: possibly TRBD2, on 5 matching bases. The TCR sequence derives from a man aged 50-60 years with non-small cell lung cancer. The DNA sequence is given as TGCTCCAGCAGTGGAGGAGTGAACACCGAGGAGCTGTTTTTG. Translated, this is CSSSGGVNTEELFL.